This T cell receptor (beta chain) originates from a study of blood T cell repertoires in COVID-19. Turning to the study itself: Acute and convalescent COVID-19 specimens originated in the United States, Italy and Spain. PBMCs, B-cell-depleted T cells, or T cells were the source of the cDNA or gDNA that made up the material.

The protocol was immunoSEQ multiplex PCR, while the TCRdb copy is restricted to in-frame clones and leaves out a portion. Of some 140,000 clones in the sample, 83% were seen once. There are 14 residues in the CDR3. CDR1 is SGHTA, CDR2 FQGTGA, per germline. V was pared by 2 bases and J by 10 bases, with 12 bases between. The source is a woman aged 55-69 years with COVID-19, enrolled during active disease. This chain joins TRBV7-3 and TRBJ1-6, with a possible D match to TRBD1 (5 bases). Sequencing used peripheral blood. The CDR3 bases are TGTGCCAGCAGCTTAGACAGCCCATTGTCACCCCTCCACTTT. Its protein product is CASSLDSPLSPLHF. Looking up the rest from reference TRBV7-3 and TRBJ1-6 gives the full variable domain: GAGVSQTPSNKVTEKGKYVELRCDPISGHTALYWYRQSLGQGPEFLIYFQGTGAADDSGLPNDRFFAVRPEGSVSTLKIQRTERGDSAVYLCASSLDSPLSPLHFGNGTRLTVT.